These 5 T cell receptor beta chains were all obtained from the same sample, sequenced in a study of molecular identifiers for immune sequencing clone quantification. TCRdb ran MiXCR on the PCR reads and lists one entry per CDR3 protein. The sample includes hundreds of thousands of distinct CDR3 sequences, approximately 20% of them seen just once. Sequencing input: naive CD8+ T cells from blood, with Jurkat cell RNA spiked in. Subset defined: FACS-sorted CD8+CD4-CCR7+CD45RA+ naive T cells. The source of these receptors is a human donor in good health. Some libraries in this study had Jurkat cell RNA spiked in.

On this clonotype: The CDR3 end shows no conserved phenylalanine or tryptophan, and so a read error is likely. The rearrangement links TRBV27 to TRBJ2-5; the D is unclear. The V end was cut by 6 bases, the J end by 2 bases, with 10 bases between. CDR1 and CDR2 (germline): MNHEY, SMNVEV (reference sequence). The length of the CDR3 is 13 residues. The CDR3 is CASRPEMQETQYL. Written as DNA, the CDR3 is TGTGCCAGCAGACCCGAGATGCAAGAGACCCAGTACCTC.

As to this clonotype: A much larger clone differs by one base, so this may be a read error. The chain uses TRBV6-5 and TRBJ2-5; 8 bases map to TRBD2. The CDR3 consists of 16 residues. The V gene end was trimmed by 10 bases and the J gene end by 5 bases; junction bases not matched to a gene: 18. The germline gives CDR1 MNHEY, CDR2 SVGAGI. This CDR3 reads CATRAAWRGEGETQYF. The CDR3 DNA sequence: TGTGCCACCAGAGCCGCTTGGCGGGGGGAAGGTGAGACCCAGTACTTC.

The table lists this clonotype with many counts. The genes are TRBV27 and TRBJ1-3, with D perhaps TRBD1 (6 bases). V was pared by 4 bases and J by 0 bases, with 13 bases between. Germline values: CDR1 MNHEY, CDR2 SMNVEV (reference sequence). This CDR3 contains 16 residues. CDR3 residues: CASSSRTANSGNTIYF. CDR3 DNA sequence: TGTGCCAGCAGTTCACGGACAGCTAACTCTGGAAACACCATATATTTT.

V gene TRBV5-6 combines with J gene TRBJ2-5; maybe TRBD2 (6 bases). This CDR3 spans 17 amino acids. Germline assignment: CDR1 SGHDT and CDR2 YYEEEE. V gave up 6 bases and J gave up 5 bases, with 26 bases separating them. The CDR3 DNA sequence: TGTGCCAGCAACCCCGCGGAGGGATCGGGAATGCTGGAGACCCAGTACTTC. Translating it yields CASNPAEGSGMLETQYF.

This chain uses TRBV6-1 with TRBJ2-5, with TRBD1 matching over 9 bases. Trimming at V came to 2 bases and at J to 2 bases, leaving 3 bases not matched to a gene. The CDR3 covers 15 residues. CDR1 is MNHNS and CDR2 is SASEGT in the germline V gene. The CDR3 sequence is CASSERDRVQETQYF. The CDR3 nucleotides read TGTGCCAGCAGTGAAAGGGACAGGGTACAAGAGACCCAGTACTTC.